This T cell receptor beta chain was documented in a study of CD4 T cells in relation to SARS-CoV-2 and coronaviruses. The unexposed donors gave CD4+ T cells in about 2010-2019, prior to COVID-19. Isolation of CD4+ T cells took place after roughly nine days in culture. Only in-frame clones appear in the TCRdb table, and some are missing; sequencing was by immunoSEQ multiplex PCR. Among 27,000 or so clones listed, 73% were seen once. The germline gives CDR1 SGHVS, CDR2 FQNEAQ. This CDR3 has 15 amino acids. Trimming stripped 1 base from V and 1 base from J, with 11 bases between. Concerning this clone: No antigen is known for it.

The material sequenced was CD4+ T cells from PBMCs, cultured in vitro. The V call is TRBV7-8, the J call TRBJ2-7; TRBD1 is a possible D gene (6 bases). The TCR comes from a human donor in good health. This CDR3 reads CASSLGWDTSYEQYF. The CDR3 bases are TGTGCCAGCAGCTTAGGGTGGGACACATCCTACGAGCAGTACTTC.